Sequencing of this T cell receptor beta chain was carried out in a study of T cells in Graves' hyperthyroidism and ophthalmopathy. This clonotype showed up many times. The investigators amplified TCR beta CDR3 regions from RNA transcripts. A first-round RT-PCR of the TCR CDR3 used the HTBI primer set. TCRdb redid the calling of the multiplex PCR reads with MiXCR, one entry per CDR3 protein. Of around 400,000 distinct CDR3 sequences in the sample, approximately 15% are singletons; the top ten hold about 27%. The ends lost 3 bases at V and 6 bases at J; junction bases unmatched: 2. CDR1 is DFQATT, CDR2 SNEGSKA, per germline (reference sequence). The CDR3 is 11 residues long.

Material for sequencing was blood. J is TRBJ2-7 and V is TRBV20-1; 7 bases match TRBD1. The receptor was derived from a woman under 30 with Graves' hyperthyroidism that later progressed to Graves' ophthalmopathy. CDR3 in DNA: TGCAGTGCTAGGGACAGGCCCGAGCAGTACTTC. Its protein is CSARDRPEQYF.